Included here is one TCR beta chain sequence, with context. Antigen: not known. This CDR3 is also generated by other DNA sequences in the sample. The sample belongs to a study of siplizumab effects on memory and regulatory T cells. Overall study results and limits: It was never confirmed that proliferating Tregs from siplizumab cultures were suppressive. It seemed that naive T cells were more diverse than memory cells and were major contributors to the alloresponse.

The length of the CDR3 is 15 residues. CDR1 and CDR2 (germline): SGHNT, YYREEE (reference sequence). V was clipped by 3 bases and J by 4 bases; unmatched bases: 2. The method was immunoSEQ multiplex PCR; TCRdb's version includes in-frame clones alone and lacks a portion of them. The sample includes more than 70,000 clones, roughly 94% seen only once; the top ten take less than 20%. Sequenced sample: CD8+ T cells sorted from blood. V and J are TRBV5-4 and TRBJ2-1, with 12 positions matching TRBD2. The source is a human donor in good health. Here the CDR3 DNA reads TGTGCCAGCAGCTCCGGGACTAGCGGGTACAATGAGCAGTTCTTC. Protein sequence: CASSSGTSGYNEQFF. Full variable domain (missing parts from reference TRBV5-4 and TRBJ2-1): ETGVTQSPTHLIKTRGQQVTLRCSSQSGHNTVSWYQQALGQGPQFIFQYYREEENGRGNFPPRFSGLQFPNYSSELNVNALELDDSALYLCASSSGTSGYNEQFFGPGTRLTVL.